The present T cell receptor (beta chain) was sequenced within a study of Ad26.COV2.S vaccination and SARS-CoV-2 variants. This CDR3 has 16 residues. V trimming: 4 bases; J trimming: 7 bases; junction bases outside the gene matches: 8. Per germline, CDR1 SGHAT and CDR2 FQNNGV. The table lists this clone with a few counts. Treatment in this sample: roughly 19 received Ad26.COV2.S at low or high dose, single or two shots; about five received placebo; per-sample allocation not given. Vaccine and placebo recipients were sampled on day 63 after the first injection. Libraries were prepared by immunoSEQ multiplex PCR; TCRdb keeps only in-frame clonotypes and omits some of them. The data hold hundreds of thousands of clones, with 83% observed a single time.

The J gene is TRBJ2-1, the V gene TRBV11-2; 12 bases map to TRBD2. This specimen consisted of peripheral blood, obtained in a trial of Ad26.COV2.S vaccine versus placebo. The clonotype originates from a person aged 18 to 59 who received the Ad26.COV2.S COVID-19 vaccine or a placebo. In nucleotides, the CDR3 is TGTGCCAGCAGCTCCCGACTAGCGGGAGTAAAGAATGAGCAGTTCTTC. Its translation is CASSSRLAGVKNEQFF. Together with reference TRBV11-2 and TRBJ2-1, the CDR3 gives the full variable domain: EAGVAQSPRYKIIEKRQSVAFWCNPISGHATLYWYQQILGQGPKLLIQFQNNGVVDDSQLPKDRFSAERLKGVDSTLKIQPAKLEDSAVYLCASSSRLAGVKNEQFFGPGTRLTVL.